This TCR beta chain was identified in a study of T cell responses to AZD1222 COVID-19 vaccine. The protocol was immunoSEQ multiplex PCR, while the TCRdb copy is restricted to in-frame clones and leaves out a portion. The sample yields 70,000 to 95,000 clones, nearly 90% seen once. Germline loops: CDR1 SNHLY, CDR2 FYNNEI. The CDR3 is 13 amino acids. V was cut by 7 bases and J by 4 bases, with 12 bases left in between. Material: peripheral blood, obtained on day 0 of MenACWY control vaccination. The J gene is TRBJ2-3, the V gene TRBV2, with D possibly being TRBD2 (6 bases). This receptor was taken from an adult in good health. As DNA, the CDR3 is TGTGCCAGCATGGAGGGCCCCCCAGATACGCAGTATTTT. Amino acids: CASMEGPPDTQYF.